This TCR beta chain was sequenced during a study of T cells in Graves' hyperthyroidism and ophthalmopathy. Study-wide results and limits: Median prediction lead before ophthalmopathy onset was about 6.7 months with the model. Through a model of 13 V-J features, ophthalmopathy was separated from stable hyperthyroidism. Expanded thyroid clonotypes (above 0.001) were mostly also found in blood.

Researchers amplified the TCR beta CDR3 regions from RNA transcripts. A first-round RT-PCR of the TCR CDR3 used the HTBI primer set. TCRdb re-called the multiplex PCR reads through MiXCR, storing one row per CDR3 protein. The sample carries 350,000 to 450,000 distinct CDR3 sequences, about 15% recorded once. Patients with uncontrolled infections, other autoimmune diseases, pregnancy or lactation were excluded. This clonotype came up a few times. Its matching antigen is unknown. V shed 10 bases and J 7 bases; nucleotides not matched to a gene: 13. This CDR3 region has 15 residues. The germline CDR1 and CDR2 sequences are SNHLY and FYNNEI.

This TCR was sampled from a woman aged 60 to 75 with Graves' hyperthyroidism. Sequencing was done on a sample of blood. The chain has TRBV2 and TRBJ2-7, with 13 bases aligning to TRBD2. The DNA of the CDR3 is TGTGCCACCCAGCCGACTAGCGGGAGGCCAAGGGAGCAGTACTTC. Translation gives CATQPTSGRPREQYF.